The clone carrying this T cell receptor beta chain was counted a few times. The antigen is not known. The data originate from a study of identical twins. Findings and limits, study-wide: Where out-of-frame alpha sequences were twin-shared, they showed excess low generation probability.

CDR3 size: 15 residues. Germline CDR1 is ENHRY and CDR2 is SYGVKD. Trimming shortened V by 6 bases and J by 0 bases, and 15 bases separated the two germline ends. Everyone who gave samples was a healthy Caucasian. A universal primer site arose from template switching, and cDNA bore unique molecular identifiers. From the 5' RACE reads, TCRdb called clonotypes with MiXCR, one entry per CDR3 protein. There are under 1 million distinct CDR3 sequences in the sample; approximately 13% occur only once, and around 1.5% lies in the top ten. These data were likewise used in another study, on yellow fever vaccine responses in identical twins. That source notes: On the reported evidence, twins' vaccine T cell responses seemed partly convergent and partly personalized.

The V and J genes are TRBV10-3 and TRBJ2-7; possibly TRBD1 for D (6 bases). Sequenced material: PBMCs. The sequence derives from a woman aged 18-29 years in good health. The CDR3 spells CAIRGGGKDSYEQYV. In nucleotides, the CDR3 is TGTGCCATCAGAGGGGGTGGTAAGGACTCCTACGAGCAGTACGTC.